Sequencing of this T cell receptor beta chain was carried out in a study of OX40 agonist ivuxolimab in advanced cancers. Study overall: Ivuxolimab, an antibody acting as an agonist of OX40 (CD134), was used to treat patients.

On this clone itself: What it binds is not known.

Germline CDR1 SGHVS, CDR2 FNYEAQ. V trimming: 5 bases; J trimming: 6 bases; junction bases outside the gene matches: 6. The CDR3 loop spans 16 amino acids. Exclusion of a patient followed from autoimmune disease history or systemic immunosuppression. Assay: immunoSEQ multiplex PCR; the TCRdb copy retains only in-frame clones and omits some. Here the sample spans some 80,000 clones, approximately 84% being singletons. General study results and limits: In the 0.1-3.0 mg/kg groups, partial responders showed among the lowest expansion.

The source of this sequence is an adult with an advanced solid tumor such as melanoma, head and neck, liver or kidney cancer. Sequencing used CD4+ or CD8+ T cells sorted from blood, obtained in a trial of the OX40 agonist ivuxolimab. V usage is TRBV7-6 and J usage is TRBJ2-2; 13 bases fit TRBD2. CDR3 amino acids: CASSRTSGGVPGELFF. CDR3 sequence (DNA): TGTGCCAGCAGCCGAACTAGCGGGGGGGTCCCCGGGGAGCTGTTTTTT.